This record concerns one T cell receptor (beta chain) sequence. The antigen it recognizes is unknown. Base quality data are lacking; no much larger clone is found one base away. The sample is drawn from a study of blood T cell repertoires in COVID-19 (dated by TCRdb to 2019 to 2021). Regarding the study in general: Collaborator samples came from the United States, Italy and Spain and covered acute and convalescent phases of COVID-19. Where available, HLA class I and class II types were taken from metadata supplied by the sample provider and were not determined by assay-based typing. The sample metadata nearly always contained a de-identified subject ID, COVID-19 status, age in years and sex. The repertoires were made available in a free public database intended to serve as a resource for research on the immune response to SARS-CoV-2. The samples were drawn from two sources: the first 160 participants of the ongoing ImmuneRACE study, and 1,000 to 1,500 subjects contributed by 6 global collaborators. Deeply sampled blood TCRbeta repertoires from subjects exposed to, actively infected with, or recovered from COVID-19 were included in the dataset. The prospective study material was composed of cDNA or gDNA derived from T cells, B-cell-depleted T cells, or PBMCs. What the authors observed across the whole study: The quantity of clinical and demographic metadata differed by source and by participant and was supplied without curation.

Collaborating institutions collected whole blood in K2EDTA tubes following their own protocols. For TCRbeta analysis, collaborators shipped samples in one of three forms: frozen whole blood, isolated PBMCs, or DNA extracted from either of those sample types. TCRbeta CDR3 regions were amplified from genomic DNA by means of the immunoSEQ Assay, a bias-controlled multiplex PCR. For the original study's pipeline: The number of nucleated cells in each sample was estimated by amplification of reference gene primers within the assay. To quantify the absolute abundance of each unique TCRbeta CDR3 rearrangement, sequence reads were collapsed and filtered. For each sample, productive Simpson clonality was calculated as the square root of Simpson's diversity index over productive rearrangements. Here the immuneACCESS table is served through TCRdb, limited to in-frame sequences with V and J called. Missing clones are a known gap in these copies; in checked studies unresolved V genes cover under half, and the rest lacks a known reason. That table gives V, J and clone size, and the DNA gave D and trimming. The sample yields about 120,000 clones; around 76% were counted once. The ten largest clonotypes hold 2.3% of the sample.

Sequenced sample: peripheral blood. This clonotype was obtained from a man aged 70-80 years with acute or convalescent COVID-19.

The DNA sequence is TGTGCCAGCAGTCCGTCGGGACAACGCCAAGAGACCCAGTACTTC. Its product reads: CASSPSGQRQETQYF. The chain is assembled from TRBV7-3 and TRBJ2-5; TRBD1 is perhaps the D gene, given 6 matching bases. V lost 6 bases and J lost 1 base; the stretch between them is 15 bases long. Based on the germline V gene, the CDR1 and CDR2 sequences are SGHTA and FQGTGA. The CDR3 contains 15 residues, cysteine and phenylalanine counted. This entry keeps only the CDR3 DNA: 45 bases, framed from base 1.